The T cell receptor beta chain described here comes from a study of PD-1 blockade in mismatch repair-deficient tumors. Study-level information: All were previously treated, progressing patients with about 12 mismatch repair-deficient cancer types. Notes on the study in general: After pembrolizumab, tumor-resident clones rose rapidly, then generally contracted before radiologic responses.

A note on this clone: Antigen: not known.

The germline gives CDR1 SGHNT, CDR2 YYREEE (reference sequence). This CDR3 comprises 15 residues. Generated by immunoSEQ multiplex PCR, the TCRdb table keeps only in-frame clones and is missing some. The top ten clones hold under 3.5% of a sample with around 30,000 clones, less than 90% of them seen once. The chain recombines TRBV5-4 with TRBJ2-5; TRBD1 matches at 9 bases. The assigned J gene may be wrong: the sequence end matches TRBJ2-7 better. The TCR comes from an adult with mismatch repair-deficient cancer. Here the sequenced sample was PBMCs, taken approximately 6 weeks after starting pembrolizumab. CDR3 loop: CASSTGGRSPHEQYF. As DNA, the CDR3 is TGTGCCAGCAGCACAGGGGGCCGCTCGCCCCACGAGCAGTACTTC.